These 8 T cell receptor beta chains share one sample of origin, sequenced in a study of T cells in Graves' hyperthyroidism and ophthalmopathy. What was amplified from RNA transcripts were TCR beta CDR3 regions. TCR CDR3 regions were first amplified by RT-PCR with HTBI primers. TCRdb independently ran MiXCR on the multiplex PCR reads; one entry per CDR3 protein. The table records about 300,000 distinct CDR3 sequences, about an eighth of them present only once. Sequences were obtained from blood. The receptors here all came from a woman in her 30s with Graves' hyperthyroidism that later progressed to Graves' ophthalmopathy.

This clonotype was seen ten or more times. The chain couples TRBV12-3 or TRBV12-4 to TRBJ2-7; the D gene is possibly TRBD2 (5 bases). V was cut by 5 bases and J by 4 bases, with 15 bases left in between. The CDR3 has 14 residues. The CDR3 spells CASSPGSQWYEQYF. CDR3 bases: TGTGCCAGCAGTCCGGGATCCCAGTGGTACGAGCAGTACTTC.

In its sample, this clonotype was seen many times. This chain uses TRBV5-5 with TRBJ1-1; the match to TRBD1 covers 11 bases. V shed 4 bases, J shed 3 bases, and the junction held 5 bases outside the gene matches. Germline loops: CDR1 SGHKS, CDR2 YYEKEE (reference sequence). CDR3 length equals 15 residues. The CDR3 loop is CASSTPGQGDTEAFF. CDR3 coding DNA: TGTGCCAGCAGCACACCGGGACAGGGGGACACTGAAGCTTTCTTT.

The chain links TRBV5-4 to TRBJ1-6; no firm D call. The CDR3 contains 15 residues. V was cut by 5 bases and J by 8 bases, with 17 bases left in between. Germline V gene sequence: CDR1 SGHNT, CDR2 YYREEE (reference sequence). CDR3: CASRYGLGADSPLHF. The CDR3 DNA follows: TGTGCCAGCAGATACGGACTGGGAGCTGATTCACCCCTCCACTTT.

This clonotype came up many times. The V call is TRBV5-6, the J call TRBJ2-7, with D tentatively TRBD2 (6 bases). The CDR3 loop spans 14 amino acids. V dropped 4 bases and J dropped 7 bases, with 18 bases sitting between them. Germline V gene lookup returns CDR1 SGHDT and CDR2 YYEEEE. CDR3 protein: CASSPGVGFREQYF. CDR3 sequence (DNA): TGTGCCAGCAGCCCGGGGGTTGGGTTCCGGGAGCAGTACTTC.

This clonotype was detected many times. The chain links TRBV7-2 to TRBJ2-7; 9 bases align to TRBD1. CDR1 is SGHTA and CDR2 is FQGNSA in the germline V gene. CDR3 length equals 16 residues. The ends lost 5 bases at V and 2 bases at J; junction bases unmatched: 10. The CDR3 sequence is CASSPGDRASTYEQYF. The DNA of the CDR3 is TGTGCCAGCAGCCCGGGGGACAGGGCATCAACCTACGAGCAGTACTTC.

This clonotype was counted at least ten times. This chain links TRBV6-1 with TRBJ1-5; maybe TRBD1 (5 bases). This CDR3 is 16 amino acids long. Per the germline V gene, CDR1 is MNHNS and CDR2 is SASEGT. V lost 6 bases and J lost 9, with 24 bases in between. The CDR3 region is CASSPGSSDSGGPQHF. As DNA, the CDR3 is TGTGCCAGCAGCCCTGGGTCTTCGGACTCCGGGGGGCCCCAGCATTTT.

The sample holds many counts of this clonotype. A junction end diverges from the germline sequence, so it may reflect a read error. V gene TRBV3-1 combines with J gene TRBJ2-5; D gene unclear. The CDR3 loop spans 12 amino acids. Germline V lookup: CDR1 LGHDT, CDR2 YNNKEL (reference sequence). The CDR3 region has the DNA TGTGCCAGCAGCCAAGATCAAGCGACCCAGTACTTC. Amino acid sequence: CASSQDQATQYF.

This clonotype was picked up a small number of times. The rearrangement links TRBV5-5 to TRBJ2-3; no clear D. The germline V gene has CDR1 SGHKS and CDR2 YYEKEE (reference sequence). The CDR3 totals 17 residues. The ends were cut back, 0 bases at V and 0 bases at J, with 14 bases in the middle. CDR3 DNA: TGTGCCAGCAGCTTGGACTTACAGCTGACTAGCACAGATACGCAGTATTTT. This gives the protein CASSLDLQLTSTDTQYF.